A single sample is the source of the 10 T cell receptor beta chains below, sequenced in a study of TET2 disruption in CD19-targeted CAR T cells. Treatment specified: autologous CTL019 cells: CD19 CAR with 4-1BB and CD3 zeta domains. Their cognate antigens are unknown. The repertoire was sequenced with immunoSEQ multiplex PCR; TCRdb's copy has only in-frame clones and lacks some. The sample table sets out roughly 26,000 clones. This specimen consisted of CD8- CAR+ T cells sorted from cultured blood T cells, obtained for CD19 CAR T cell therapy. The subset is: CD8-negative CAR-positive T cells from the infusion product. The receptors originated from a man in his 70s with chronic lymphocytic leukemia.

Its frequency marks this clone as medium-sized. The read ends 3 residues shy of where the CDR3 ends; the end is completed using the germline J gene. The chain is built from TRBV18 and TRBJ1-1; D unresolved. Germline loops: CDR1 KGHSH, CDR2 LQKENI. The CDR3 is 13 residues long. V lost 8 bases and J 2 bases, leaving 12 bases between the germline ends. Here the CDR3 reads CASLESVNTEAFF. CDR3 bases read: TGTGCCAGCCTCGAGTCAGTTAACACTGAA.

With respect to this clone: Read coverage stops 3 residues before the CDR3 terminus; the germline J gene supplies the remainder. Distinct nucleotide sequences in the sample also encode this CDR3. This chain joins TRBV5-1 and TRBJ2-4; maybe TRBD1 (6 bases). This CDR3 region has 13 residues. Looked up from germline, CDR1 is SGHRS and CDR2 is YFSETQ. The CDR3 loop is CASSLTGNYGQYF. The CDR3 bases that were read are TGCGCCAGCAGCTTGACAGGGAACTATGGT.

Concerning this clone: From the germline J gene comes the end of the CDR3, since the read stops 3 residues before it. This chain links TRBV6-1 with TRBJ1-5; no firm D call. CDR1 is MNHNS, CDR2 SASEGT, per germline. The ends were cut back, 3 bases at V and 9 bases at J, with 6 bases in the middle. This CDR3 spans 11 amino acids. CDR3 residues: CASSESGPQHF. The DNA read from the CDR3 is TGTGCCAGCAGTGAGTCGGGGCCC.

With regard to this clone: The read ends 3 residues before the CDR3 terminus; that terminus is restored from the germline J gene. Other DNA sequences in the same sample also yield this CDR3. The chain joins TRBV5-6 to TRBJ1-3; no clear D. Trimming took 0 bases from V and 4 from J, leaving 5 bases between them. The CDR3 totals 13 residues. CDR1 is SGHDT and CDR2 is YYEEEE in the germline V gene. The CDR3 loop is CASSLARGNTIYF. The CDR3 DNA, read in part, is TGTGCCAGCAGCTTGGCTAGGGGAAACACC.

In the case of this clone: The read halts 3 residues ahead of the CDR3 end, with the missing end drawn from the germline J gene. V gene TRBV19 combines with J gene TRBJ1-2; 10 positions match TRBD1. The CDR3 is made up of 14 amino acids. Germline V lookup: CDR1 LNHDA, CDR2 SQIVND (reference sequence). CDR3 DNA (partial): TGTGCCAGTAGTAGGGGACAGGGGAGCTACGAC. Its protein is CASSRGQGSYD. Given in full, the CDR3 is CASSRGQGSYDYTF.

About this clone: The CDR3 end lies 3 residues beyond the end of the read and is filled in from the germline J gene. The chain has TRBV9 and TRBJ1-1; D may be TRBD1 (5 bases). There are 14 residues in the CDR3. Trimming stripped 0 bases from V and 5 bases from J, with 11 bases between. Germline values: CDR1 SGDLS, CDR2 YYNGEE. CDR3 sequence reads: CASSVVDGGTEAFF. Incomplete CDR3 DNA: TGTGCCAGCAGCGTAGTAGACGGGGGTACTGAA.

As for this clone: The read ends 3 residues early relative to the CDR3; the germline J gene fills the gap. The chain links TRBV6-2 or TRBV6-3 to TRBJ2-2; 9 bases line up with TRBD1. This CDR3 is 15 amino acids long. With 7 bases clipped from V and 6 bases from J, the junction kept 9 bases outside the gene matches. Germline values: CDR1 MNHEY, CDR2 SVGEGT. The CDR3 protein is CASTHGTGKAGELFF. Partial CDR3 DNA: TGTGCCAGCACCCACGGGACAGGGAAGGCCGGGGAG.

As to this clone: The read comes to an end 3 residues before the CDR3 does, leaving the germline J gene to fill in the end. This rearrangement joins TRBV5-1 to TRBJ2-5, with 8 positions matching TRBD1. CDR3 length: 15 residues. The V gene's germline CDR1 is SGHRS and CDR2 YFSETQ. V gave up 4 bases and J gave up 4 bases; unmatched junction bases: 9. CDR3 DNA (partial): TGCGCCAGCAGCCAAGACAGGGGCATCCTAGAGACC. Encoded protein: CASSQDRGILET. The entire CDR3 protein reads CASSQDRGILETQYF.

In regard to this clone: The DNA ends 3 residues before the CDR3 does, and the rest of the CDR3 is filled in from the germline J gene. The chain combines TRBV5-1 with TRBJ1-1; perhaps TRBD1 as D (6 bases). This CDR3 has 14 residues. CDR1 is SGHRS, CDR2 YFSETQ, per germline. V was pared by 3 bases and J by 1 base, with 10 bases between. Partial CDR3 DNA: TGCGCCAGCAGCTGGGGGACACCGAACACTGAA. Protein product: CASSWGTPNTE. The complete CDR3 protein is CASSWGTPNTEAFF.

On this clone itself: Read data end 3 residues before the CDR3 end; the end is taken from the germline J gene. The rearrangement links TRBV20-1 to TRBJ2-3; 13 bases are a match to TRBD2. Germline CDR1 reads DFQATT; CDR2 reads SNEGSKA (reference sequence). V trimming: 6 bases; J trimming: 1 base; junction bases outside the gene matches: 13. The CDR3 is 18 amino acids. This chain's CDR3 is CSAEGGLAGQRGTDTQYF. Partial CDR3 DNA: TGCAGTGCGGAGGGGGGACTAGCGGGACAACGGGGCACAGATACG.